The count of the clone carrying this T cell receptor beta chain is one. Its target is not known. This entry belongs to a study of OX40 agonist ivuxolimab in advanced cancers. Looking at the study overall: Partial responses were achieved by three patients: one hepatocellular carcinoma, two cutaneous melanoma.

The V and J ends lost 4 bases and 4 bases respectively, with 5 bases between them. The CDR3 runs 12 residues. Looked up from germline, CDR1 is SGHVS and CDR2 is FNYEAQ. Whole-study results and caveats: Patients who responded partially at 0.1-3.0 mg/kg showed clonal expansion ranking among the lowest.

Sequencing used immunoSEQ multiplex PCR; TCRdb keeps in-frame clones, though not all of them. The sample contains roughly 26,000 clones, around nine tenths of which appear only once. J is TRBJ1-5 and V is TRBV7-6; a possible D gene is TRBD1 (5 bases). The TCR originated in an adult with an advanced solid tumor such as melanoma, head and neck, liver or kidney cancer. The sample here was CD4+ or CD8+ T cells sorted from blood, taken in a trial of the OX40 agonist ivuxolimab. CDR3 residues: CASSSGNQPQHF. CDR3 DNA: TGTGCCAGCAGCTCAGGGAATCAGCCCCAGCATTTT.